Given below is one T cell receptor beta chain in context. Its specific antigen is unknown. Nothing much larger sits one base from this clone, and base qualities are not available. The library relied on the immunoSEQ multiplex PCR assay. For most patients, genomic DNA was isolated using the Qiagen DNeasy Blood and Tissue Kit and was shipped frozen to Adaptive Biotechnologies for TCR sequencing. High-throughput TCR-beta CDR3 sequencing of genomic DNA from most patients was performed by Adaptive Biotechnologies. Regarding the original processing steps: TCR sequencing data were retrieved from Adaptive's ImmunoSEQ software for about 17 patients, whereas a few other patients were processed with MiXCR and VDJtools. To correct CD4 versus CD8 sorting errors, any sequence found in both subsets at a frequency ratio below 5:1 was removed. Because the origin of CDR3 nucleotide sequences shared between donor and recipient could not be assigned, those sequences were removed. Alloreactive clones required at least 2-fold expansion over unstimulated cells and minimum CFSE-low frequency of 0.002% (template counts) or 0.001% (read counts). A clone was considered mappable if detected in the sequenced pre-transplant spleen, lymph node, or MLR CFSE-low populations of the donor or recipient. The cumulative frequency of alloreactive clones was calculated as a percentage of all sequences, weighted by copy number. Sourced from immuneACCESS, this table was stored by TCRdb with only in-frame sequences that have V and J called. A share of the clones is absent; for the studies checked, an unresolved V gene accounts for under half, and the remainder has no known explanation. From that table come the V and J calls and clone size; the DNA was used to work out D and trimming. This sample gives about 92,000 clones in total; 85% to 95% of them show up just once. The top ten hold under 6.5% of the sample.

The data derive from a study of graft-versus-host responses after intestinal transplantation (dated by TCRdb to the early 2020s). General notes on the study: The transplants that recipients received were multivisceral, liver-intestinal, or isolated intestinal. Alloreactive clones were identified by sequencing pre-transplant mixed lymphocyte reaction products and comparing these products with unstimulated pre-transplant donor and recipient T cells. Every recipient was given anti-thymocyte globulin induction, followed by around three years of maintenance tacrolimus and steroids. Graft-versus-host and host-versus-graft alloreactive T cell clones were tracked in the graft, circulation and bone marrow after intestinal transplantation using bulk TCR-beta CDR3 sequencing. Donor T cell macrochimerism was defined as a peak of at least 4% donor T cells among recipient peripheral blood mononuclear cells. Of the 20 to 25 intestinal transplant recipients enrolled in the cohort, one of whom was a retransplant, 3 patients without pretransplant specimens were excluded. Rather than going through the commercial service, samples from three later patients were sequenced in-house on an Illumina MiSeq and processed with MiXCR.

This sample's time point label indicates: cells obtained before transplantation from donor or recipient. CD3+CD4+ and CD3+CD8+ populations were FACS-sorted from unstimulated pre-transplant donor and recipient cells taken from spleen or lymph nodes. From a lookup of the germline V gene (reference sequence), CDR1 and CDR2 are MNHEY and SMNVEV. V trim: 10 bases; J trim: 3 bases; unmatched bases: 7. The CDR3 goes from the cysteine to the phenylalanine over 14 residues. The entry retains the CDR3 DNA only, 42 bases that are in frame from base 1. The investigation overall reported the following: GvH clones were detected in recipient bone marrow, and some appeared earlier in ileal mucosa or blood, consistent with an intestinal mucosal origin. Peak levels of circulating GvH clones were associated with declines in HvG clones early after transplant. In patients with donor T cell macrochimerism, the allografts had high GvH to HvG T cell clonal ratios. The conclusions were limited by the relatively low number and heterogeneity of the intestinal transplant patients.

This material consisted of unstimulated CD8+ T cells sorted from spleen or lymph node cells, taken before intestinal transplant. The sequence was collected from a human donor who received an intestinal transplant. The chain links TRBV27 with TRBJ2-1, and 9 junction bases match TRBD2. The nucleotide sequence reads TGTGCCACTTCGGAAGCGGGGGGCTACAATGAGCAGTTCTTC. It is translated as CATSEAGGYNEQFF.